Listed below are T cell receptor beta chains from one sample, sequenced in a study of T cell responses to AZD1222 COVID-19 vaccine. Produced via immunoSEQ multiplex PCR; TCRdb's table is partial and in-frame only. The sample has approximately 150,000 clones, roughly 90% seen once. This sample comprised peripheral blood, obtained on day 0 of AZD1222 vaccination. Every receptor here comes from an adult in good health. CDR3s include the opening cysteine and the closing phenylalanine or tryptophan. The order of the fields is D gene, clone size, J gene, V gene, CDR3 protein, CDR3 DNA. D genes are given only for firm matches. A clone size is listed for some rows: how often the clone was seen (once, few, many), or a class if it is expanded.

>TRBD1|NA|TRBJ1-2|TRBV11-2
CASSLGGPTGEDGYTF
TGTGCCAGCAGCTTAGGAGGCCCGACAGGGGAGGATGGCTACACCTTC
>NA|NA|TRBJ1-5|TRBV6-6
CASSYSKDQPQHF
TGTGCCAGCAGTTACTCGAAAGATCAGCCCCAGCATTTT
>NA|NA|TRBJ2-1|TRBV10-3
CAIRGLFGEQFF
TGTGCCATCAGGGGACTCTTCGGGGAGCAGTTCTTC
>TRBD1|NA|TRBJ1-4|TRBV6-5
CASSGTGSEKLFF
TGTGCCAGCTCAGGGACAGGGAGTGAAAAACTGTTTTTT
>TRBD1|NA|TRBJ2-1|TRBV5-1
CASSLTQGAYNEQFF
TGCGCCAGCAGCTTGACACAGGGGGCTTACAATGAGCAGTTCTTC
>TRBD2|NA|TRBJ2-7|TRBV28
CASSFPGLAGEEKYF
TGTGCCAGCAGTTTTCCCGGACTAGCGGGAGAAGAAAAGTACTTC
>TRBD1|NA|TRBJ1-1|TRBV28
CASGKWTGVAFF
TGTGCCAGCGGAAAATGGACAGGGGTTGCTTTCTTT
>NA|NA|TRBJ2-7|TRBV14
CASSRDYEQYF
TGTGCCAGCAGCCGGGACTACGAGCAGTACTTC
>TRBD2|NA|TRBJ2-7|TRBV12-5
CASGPWAGVDEQYF
TGTGCTAGTGGTCCGTGGGCGGGAGTCGACGAGCAGTACTTC
>TRBD2|NA|TRBJ2-1|TRBV5-4
CASSSATSGRDNEQFF
TGTGCCAGCAGCAGCGCGACTAGCGGGAGAGACAATGAGCAGTTCTTC
>NA|NA|TRBJ2-3|TRBV2
CASMTLRSTDTQYF
TGTGCCAGCATGACCCTGCGGAGCACAGATACGCAGTATTTT
>NA|few|TRBJ1-1|TRBV6-5
CASSKGYTEAFF
TGTGCCAGCAGTAAGGGGTACACTGAAGCTTTCTTT
>NA|NA|TRBJ1-2|TRBV2
CASNERTATNYGYTF
TGTGCCAGCAACGAGAGGACAGCTACTAACTATGGCTACACCTTC
>NA|NA|TRBJ1-6|TRBV4-1
CASSHVQSNSPLHF
TGCGCCAGCAGCCACGTTCAGAGTAATTCACCCCTCCACTTT
>NA|NA|TRBJ2-1|TRBV9
CASSDKGYNEQFF
TGTGCCAGCAGCGATAAGGGATACAATGAGCAGTTCTTC
>NA|NA|TRBJ2-1|TRBV25-1
CASSDGSSYNEQFF
TGTGCCAGCAGTGACGGGAGCTCCTACAATGAGCAGTTCTTC
>NA|NA|TRBJ2-1|TRBV6-2/TRBV6-3
CASSYAEGRAGEQFF
TGTGCCAGCAGTTACGCCGAGGGACGGGCGGGTGAGCAGTTCTTC
>NA|NA|TRBJ1-2|TRBV3-1/TRBV3-2
CASSQDLTPSGGYTF
TGTGCCAGCAGCCAAGATTTGACACCGTCGGGGGGTTATACCTTC
>NA|NA|TRBJ2-7|TRBV6-5
CASSKHRNEQYF
TGTGCCAGCAGTAAACACAGGAACGAGCAGTACTTC
>TRBD2|once|TRBJ2-5|TRBV19
CATTREGQETQYF
TGTGCCACCACCAGGGAGGGGCAAGAGACCCAGTACTTC
>TRBD2|NA|TRBJ2-3|TRBV27
CASSFREGLSDTQYF
TGTGCCAGCAGTTTCCGGGAGGGCCTCTCAGATACGCAGTATTTT
>NA|once|TRBJ1-4|TRBV18
CASSLAAGLGEKLFF
TGTGCCAGCTCCCTCGCTGCGGGACTAGGTGAAAAACTGTTTTTT
>NA|NA|TRBJ2-1|TRBV24-1
CATSDQEGRQSSYNEQFF
TGTGCCACCAGTGACCAGGAGGGGCGTCAGAGCTCCTACAATGAGCAGTTCTTC
>NA|NA|TRBJ2-3|TRBV24-1
CATSDLAGRGTDTQYF
TGTGCCACCAGTGATTTGGCCGGCCGAGGTACAGATACGCAGTATTTT
>TRBD1|once|TRBJ1-2|TRBV24-1
CATSDRGTGNYGYTF
TGTGCCACCAGTGACCGAGGGACAGGGAACTATGGCTACACCTTC
>NA|NA|TRBJ2-1|TRBV9
CASSVAKEGGNEQFF
TGTGCCAGCAGCGTAGCGAAAGAGGGAGGCAATGAGCAGTTCTTC
>TRBD1|NA|TRBJ2-3|TRBV11-2
CASSLAGTGGEGDTQYF
TGTGCCAGCAGCTTGGCCGGGACAGGGGGCGAGGGAGATACGCAGTATTTT
>NA|NA|TRBJ2-3|TRBV9
CASTVTSGTDTQYF
TGTGCCAGCACCGTGACTAGTGGCACAGATACGCAGTATTTT
>TRBD2|NA|TRBJ2-1|TRBV7-9
CASIVTGGNYNEQFF
TGTGCCAGCATCGTGACGGGAGGGAATTACAATGAGCAGTTCTTC
>TRBD1|NA|TRBJ1-5|TRBV19
CASTPLYGDRHYSNQPQHF
TGTGCCAGTACTCCACTATATGGGGACAGACATTATAGCAATCAGCCCCAGCATTTT
>NA|NA|TRBJ1-3|TRBV19
CATDVDGAGNTIYF
TGTGCCACCGACGTAGACGGAGCTGGAAACACCATATATTTT
>TRBD2|NA|TRBJ2-1|TRBV11-3
CASSLVGGGPMIEQFF
TGTGCCAGCAGCTTAGTGGGGGGAGGGCCGATGATTGAGCAGTTCTTC
>NA|NA|TRBJ2-1|TRBV5-4
CASSLDGGSYNEQFF
TGTGCCAGCAGCTTGGACGGGGGCTCCTACAATGAGCAGTTCTTC
>TRBD1|NA|TRBJ2-1|TRBV5-4
CASGAGTGGYNEQFF
TGTGCCAGCGGGGCCGGGACAGGGGGCTACAATGAGCAGTTCTTC
>NA|once|TRBJ2-7|TRBV4-1
CASSQDQQGSSNEQYF
TGCGCCAGCAGCCAAGATCAACAGGGTAGTTCCAACGAGCAGTACTTC
>NA|NA|TRBJ2-7|TRBV28
CASSARGGGRFYEQYF
TGTGCCAGCAGCGCCAGGGGCGGCGGGAGATTCTACGAGCAGTACTTC
>TRBD2|NA|TRBJ2-3|TRBV7-2
CASSLSSGGWDTQYF
TGTGCCAGCAGCTTATCTAGCGGAGGTTGGGATACGCAGTATTTT